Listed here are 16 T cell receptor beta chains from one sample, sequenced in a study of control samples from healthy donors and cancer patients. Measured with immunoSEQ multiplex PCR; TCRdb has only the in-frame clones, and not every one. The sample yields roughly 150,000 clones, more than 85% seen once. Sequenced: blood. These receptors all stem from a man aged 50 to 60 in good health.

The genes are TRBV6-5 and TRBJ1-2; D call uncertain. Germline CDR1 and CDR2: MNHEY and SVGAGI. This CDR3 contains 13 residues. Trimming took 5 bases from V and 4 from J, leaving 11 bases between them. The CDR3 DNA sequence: TGTGCCAGCAGTCAGGACGGAACCTATGGCTACACCTTC. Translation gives CASSQDGTYGYTF.

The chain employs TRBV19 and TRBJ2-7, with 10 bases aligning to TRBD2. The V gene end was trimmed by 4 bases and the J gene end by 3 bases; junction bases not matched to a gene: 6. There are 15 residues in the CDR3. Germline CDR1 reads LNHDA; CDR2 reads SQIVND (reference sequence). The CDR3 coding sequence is TGTGCCAGTAGTAGCCTAGCGGGAGTGTTCTACGAGCAGTACTTC. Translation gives CASSSLAGVFYEQYF.

Here the CDR3 reads CASSLEGDSNQPQHF. For the CDR3, the DNA is TGTGCCAGCAGTTTAGAAGGGGATAGCAATCAGCCCCAGCATTTT. The rearrangement joins TRBV28 to TRBJ1-5; D may be TRBD1 (5 bases). CDR1 is MDHEN, CDR2 SYDVKM, per germline. Trimming stripped 2 bases from V and 0 bases from J, with 8 bases between. CDR3 length: 15 residues.

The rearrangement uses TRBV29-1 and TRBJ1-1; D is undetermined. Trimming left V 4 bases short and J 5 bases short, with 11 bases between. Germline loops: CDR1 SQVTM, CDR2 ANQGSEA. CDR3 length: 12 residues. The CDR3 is CSVAGMGTEAFF. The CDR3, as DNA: TGCAGCGTTGCGGGGATGGGGACTGAAGCTTTCTTT.

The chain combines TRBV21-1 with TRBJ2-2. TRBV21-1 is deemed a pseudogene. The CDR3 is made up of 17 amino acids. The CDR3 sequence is CASSKNEVGGNTGELFF. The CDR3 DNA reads TGTGCCAGCAGCAAAAATGAGGTTGGGGGGAACACCGGGGAGCTGTTTTTT.

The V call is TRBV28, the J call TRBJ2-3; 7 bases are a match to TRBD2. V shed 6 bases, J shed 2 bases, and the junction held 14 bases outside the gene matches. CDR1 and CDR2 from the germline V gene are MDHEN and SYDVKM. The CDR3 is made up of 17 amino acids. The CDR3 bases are TGTGCCAGCAGGAGGGGAGGGGCCACAACGGACACAGATACGCAGTATTTT. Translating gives CASRRGGATTDTDTQYF.

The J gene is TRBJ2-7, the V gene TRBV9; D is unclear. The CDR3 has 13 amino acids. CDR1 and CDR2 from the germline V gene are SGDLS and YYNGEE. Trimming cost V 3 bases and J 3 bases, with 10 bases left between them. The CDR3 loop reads CASSGILGYEQYF. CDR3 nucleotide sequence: TGTGCCAGCAGCGGAATCCTCGGCTACGAGCAGTACTTC.

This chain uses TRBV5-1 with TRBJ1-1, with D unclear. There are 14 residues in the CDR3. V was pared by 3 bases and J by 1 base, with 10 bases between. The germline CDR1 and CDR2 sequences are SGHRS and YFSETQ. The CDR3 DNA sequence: TGCGCCAGCAGCTCCGACCCTGGGAACACTGAAGCTTTCTTT. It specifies CASSSDPGNTEAFF. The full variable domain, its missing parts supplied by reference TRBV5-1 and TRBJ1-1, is KAGVTQTPRYLIKTRGQQVTLSCSPISGHRSVSWYQQTPGQGLQFLFEYFSETQRNKGNFPGRFSGRQFSNSRSEMNVSTLELGDSALYLCASSSDPGNTEAFFGQGTRLTVV.

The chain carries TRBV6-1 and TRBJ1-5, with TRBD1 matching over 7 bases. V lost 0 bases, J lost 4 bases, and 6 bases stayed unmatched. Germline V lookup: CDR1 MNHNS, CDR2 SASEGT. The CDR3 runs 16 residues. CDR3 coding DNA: TGTGCCAGCAGTGAAGCACAGGGGCAGGTTAATCAGCCCCAGCATTTT. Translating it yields CASSEAQGQVNQPQHF.

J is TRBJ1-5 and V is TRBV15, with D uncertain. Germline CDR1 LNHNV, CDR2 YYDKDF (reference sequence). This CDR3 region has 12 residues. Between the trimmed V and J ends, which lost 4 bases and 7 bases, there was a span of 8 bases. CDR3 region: CATSIDRQPQHF. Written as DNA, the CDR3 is TGTGCCACCAGCATAGACCGCCAGCCCCAGCATTTT.

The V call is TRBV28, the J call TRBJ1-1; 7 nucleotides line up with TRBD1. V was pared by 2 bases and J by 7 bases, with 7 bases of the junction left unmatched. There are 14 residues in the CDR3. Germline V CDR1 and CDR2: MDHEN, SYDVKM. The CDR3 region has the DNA TGTGCCAGCAGTTTAAGGACAGGTATCGATGAAGCTTTCTTT. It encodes CASSLRTGIDEAFF.

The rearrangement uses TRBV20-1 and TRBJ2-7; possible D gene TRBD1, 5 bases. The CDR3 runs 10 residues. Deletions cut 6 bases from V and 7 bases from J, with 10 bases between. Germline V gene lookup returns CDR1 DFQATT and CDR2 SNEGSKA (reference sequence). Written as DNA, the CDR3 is TGCAGTGCCCAGGACATTGAGCAGTACTTC. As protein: CSAQDIEQYF.

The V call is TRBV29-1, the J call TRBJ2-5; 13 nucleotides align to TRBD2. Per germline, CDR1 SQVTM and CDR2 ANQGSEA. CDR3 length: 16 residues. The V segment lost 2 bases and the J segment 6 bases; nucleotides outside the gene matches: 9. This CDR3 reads CSVELGALAGGKTQYF. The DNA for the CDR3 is TGCAGCGTTGAATTGGGGGCACTAGCGGGAGGGAAGACCCAGTACTTC.

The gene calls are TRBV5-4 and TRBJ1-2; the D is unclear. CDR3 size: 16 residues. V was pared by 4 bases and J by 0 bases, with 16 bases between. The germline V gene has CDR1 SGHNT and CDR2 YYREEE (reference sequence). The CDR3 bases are TGTGCCAGCAGCCCCGAGGCAGGCCAGCCTAACTATGGCTACACCTTC. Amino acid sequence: CASSPEAGQPNYGYTF.

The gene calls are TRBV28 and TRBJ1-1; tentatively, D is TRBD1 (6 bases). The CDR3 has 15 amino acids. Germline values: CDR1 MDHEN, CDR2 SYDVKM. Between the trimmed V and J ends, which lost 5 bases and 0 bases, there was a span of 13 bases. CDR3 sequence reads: CASSATGTVNTEAFF. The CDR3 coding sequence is TGTGCCAGCAGTGCAACAGGGACTGTGAACACTGAAGCTTTCTTT. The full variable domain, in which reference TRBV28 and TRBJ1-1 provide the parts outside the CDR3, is DVKVTQSSRYLVKRTGEKVFLECVQDMDHENMFWYRQDPGLGLRLIYFSYDVKMKEKGDIPEGYSVSREKKERFSLILESASTNQTSMYLCASSATGTVNTEAFFGQGTRLTVV.

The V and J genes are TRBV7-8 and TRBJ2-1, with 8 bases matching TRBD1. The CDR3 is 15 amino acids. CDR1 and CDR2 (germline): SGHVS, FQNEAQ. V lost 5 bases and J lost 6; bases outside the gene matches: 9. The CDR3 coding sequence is TGTGCCAGCAGCATCCTACAGGGGGACCTCAATGAGCAGTTCTTC. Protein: CASSILQGDLNEQFF.